These T cell receptor beta chains were read from a single sample in a study of vaccination and CD4 T cells after COVID-19. TCRdb processed the PCR reads anew with MiXCR; each CDR3 protein has one entry. The sample comprises approximately 9,700 distinct CDR3 sequences, roughly 70% of which are singletons, and 37% rests with the top ten. These receptors' antigens are unknown. The source material was CD4+ T cells from blood, cultured in vitro. Source of these receptors: a human donor who had recovered from COVID-19. Both conserved end residues are part of each CDR3. The D gene is left open where the match is weak. Where a row states a size, it is once, few, many or the class of an expanded clone; other rows omit it.

d_call j_call v_call clone_size cdr3_aa cdr3_nt
. TRBJ1-6 TRBV6-5 . CASSSRSPGDSYNSPLHF TGTGCCAGCAGTTCCCGGTCCCCCGGAGACTCCTATAATTCACCCCTCCACTTT
TRBD2 TRBJ2-1 TRBV20-1 . CSAPRTSGLHNEQFF TGCAGTGCTCCCCGGACTAGCGGGCTACACAATGAGCAGTTCTTC
. TRBJ2-1 TRBV24-1 . CATSDIPEGGPGEQFF TGTGCCACCAGTGATATCCCCGAGGGAGGCCCGGGTGAGCAGTTCTTC
. TRBJ1-1 TRBV6-1 . CASSRWTDHNTEAFF TGTGCCAGCAGTCGCTGGACAGACCATAACACTGAAGCTTTCTTT
. TRBJ2-2 TRBV15 . CATSRDRAGTGELFF TGTGCCACCAGCAGAGACAGGGCTGGCACCGGGGAGCTGTTTTTT
. TRBJ1-2 TRBV19 . CASSIRTEANYGYTF TGTGCCAGTAGTATTAGGACAGAAGCTAACTATGGCTACACCTTC
. TRBJ2-7 TRBV15 . CATSRDHYEQYF TGTGCCACCAGCAGAGACCACTACGAGCAGTACTTC
. TRBJ1-1 TRBV20-1 . CSARRQALNTEAFF TGCAGTGCTAGAAGACAGGCATTGAACACTGAAGCTTTCTTT
. TRBJ1-6 TRBV20-1 . CSARPDVDSPLHF TGCAGTGCTAGACCGGATGTGGATTCACCCCTCCACTTT
. TRBJ2-5 TRBV6-1 . CASRGQKETQYF TGTGCCAGCAGGGGACAAAAAGAGACCCAGTACTTC
. TRBJ1-2 TRBV4-3 few CASSQMGGGGRSGYTF TGCGCCAGCAGCCAAATGGGCGGAGGGGGTAGGAGTGGCTACACCTTC
. TRBJ2-5 TRBV20-1 . CSAIQGQETQYF TGCAGTGCCATTCAAGGCCAAGAGACCCAGTACTTC
. TRBJ2-7 TRBV7-9 . CASSLRGTAYEQYF TGTGCCAGCAGCCTAAGGGGGACGGCCTACGAGCAGTACTTC
TRBD1 TRBJ2-3 TRBV7-9 once CASSSRPGQGASDTQYF TGTGCCAGCAGCTCGCGACCGGGACAGGGGGCATCCGATACGCAGTATTTT
TRBD2 TRBJ2-2 TRBV27 . CATQTSGRTYTGELFF TGTGCCACCCAGACTAGCGGGAGGACCTACACCGGGGAGCTGTTTTTT
TRBD1 TRBJ1-1 TRBV7-9 . CASHPGQENTEAFF TGTGCCAGCCATCCGGGACAGGAAAACACTGAAGCTTTCTTT
. TRBJ2-1 TRBV28 . CASRSEGLSYNEQFF TGTGCCAGCCGCTCGGAGGGGCTCTCCTACAATGAGCAGTTCTTC
. TRBJ1-5 TRBV7-2 few CASTGDYSNQPQHF TGTGCCAGCACCGGAGATTATAGCAATCAGCCCCAGCATTTT
TRBD1 TRBJ1-6 TRBV20-1 . CSARGSGGTANNSPLHF TGCAGTGCTAGAGGGAGCGGCGGGACAGCGAATAATTCACCCCTCCACTTT
. TRBJ1-1 TRBV29-1 . CSGLNTEAFF TGCAGCGGGTTGAACACTGAAGCTTTCTTT
. TRBJ2-5 TRBV7-6 few CASSLLTAQPQETQYF TGTGCCAGCAGCTTACTAACAGCCCAGCCTCAAGAGACCCAGTACTTC
TRBD1 TRBJ1-2 TRBV7-3 . CASSSAGTGGYGYTF TGTGCCAGCAGCTCCGCCGGGACAGGAGGCTATGGCTACACCTTC
. TRBJ1-6 TRBV6-5 . CASSFPETSYNSPLHF TGTGCCAGCAGTTTCCCGGAGACCTCCTATAATTCACCCCTCCACTTT
TRBD1 TRBJ1-2 TRBV20-1 . CSARDSRTGPQGYTF TGCAGTGCTAGAGATTCAAGGACAGGGCCGCAAGGCTACACCTTC
. TRBJ2-5 TRBV11-2 . CASSPGPRETQYF TGTGCCAGCAGCCCTGGGCCAAGGGAGACCCAGTACTTC
TRBD1 TRBJ1-2 TRBV20-1 . CSVRQGAVDYGYTF TGCAGTGTCCGACAGGGGGCGGTGGACTATGGCTACACCTTC
TRBD2 TRBJ2-5 TRBV27 . CASSPGLAGRQETQYF TGTGCCAGCAGTCCCGGACTAGCGGGCCGGCAAGAGACCCAGTACTTC
TRBD1 TRBJ1-5 TRBV19 . CASSIAQGADQPQHF TGTGCCAGTAGTATAGCTCAGGGGGCAGATCAGCCCCAGCATTTT
. TRBJ1-1 TRBV2 . CASRPEVGLTEAFF TGTGCCAGCAGACCCGAGGTAGGGCTCACTGAAGCTTTCTTT
TRBD1 TRBJ2-1 TRBV6-4 . CASSVLTGASEQFF TGTGCCAGCAGTGTCCTAACAGGGGCGAGTGAGCAGTTCTTC
. TRBJ1-2 TRBV28 large CASSLLTGLYGYTF TGTGCCAGCAGTTTATTGACAGGACTCTATGGCTACACCTTC
. TRBJ1-6 TRBV27 few CASSLSGRSPLHF TGTGCCAGCAGTTTATCGGGGCGTTCACCCCTCCACTTT
. TRBJ2-2 TRBV7-8 . CASSSPLGRSPRYTGELFF TGTGCCAGCAGCTCACCCCTGGGCAGATCTCCCCGATACACCGGGGAGCTGTTTTTT
TRBD1 TRBJ1-2 TRBV6-1 few CASSEALGQGLVPF TGTGCCAGCAGTGAAGCTTTGGGACAGGGCCTCGTGCCCTTC
. TRBJ2-1 TRBV20-1 . CSANRVNEQFF TGCAGTGCTAACAGGGTCAATGAGCAGTTCTTC
TRBD1 TRBJ1-2 TRBV7-9 . CASSLQGASNYGYTF TGTGCCAGCAGTTTACAGGGGGCCTCTAACTATGGCTACACCTTC
TRBD2 TRBJ2-3 TRBV7-3 . CASSFREGDTQYF TGTGCCAGCAGCTTCAGGGAGGGAGATACGCAGTATTTT
TRBD2 TRBJ2-3 TRBV20-1 . CSARRGGHYLQYF TGCAGTGCAAGGCGGGGGGGACACTACTTACAGTATTTT
TRBD1 TRBJ1-2 TRBV27 . CASSLAGTGNGYTF TGTGCCAGCAGTTTAGCCGGGACAGGGAATGGCTACACCTTC
TRBD2 TRBJ2-7 TRBV27 . CASSSPGTSYEQYF TGTGCCAGCAGTTCCCCCGGGACTAGCTACGAGCAGTACTTC
. TRBJ1-6 TRBV6-1 . CASGGEGYNSPLHF TGTGCCAGCGGGGGAGAGGGTTATAATTCACCCCTCCACTTT
. TRBJ1-5 TRBV6-1 . CASSADYSNQPQHF TGTGCCAGCAGCGCCGATTATAGCAATCAGCCCCAGCATTTT
. TRBJ2-2 TRBV20-1 few CSAPGPRNTGELFF TGCAGTGCCCCGGGACCAAGGAACACCGGGGAGCTGTTTTTT
TRBD2 TRBJ2-3 TRBV15 . CATSRVGAGDRPDTQYF TGTGCCACCAGCAGAGTTGGCGCGGGAGATCGCCCAGATACGCAGTATTTT
. TRBJ1-1 TRBV11-3 . CASSLVSSQARVFF TGTGCCAGCAGCTTAGTCTCATCCCAGGCCCGAGTCTTCTTT
TRBD2 TRBJ2-3 TRBV5-1 . CASSYLGGGDTDTQYF TGCGCCAGCAGCTACTTAGGCGGGGGGGACACAGATACGCAGTATTTT
. TRBJ2-5 TRBV7-9 . CASSLLTQETQYF TGTGCCAGCAGCTTGTTAACGCAAGAGACCCAGTACTTC
. TRBJ2-2 TRBV28 . CASRGEAGELFF TGTGCCAGCCGAGGGGAGGCCGGGGAGCTGTTTTTT
. TRBJ2-1 TRBV27 few CASSWGEGSEQFF TGTGCCAGCAGTTGGGGGGAAGGGAGTGAGCAGTTCTTC
TRBD1 TRBJ2-7 TRBV20-1 few CSARRTGNSYEQYF TGCAGTGCCCGTCGGACAGGGAACTCCTACGAGCAGTACTTC
. TRBJ1-6 TRBV7-2 . CASSPTGKESPLHF TGTGCCAGCAGCCCGACTGGCAAGGAGTCACCCCTCCACTTT
. TRBJ1-2 TRBV29-1 . CSVTRVLHGYTF TGCAGCGTGACCAGGGTGTTGCATGGCTACACCTTC
. TRBJ1-2 TRBV6-1 few CASIPGGAYYGYTF TGTGCCAGCATTCCCGGCGGGGCATACTATGGCTACACCTTC
. TRBJ2-7 TRBV11-1 once CASSSDGTSYEQYF TGTGCCAGCAGCTCGGACGGAACCTCCTACGAGCAGTACTTC
. TRBJ2-5 TRBV20-1 . CSAGAGGLQETQYF TGCAGTGCTGGCGCCGGGGGACTCCAAGAGACCCAGTACTTC